The next 9 T cell receptor beta chains were all read from a single sample in a study of blood T cell repertoires in COVID-19. Libraries were prepared by immunoSEQ multiplex PCR; TCRdb keeps only in-frame clonotypes and omits some of them. Here the sample spans around 320,000 clones, under 90% being singletons. The material sequenced was PBMCs or T cells enriched from blood (not recorded which). Receptors originate from a woman in her fifties or sixties who had been exposed to COVID-19.

CDR3 DNA sequence: TGTGCCAGCAGAAACAGGGGGGGCATGAACACTGAAGCTTTCTTT. Encoded protein: CASRNRGGMNTEAFF. The rearrangement uses TRBV28 and TRBJ1-1; 8 nucleotides match TRBD1. Looked up from germline, CDR1 is MDHEN and CDR2 is SYDVKM. Germline trimming cut 6 bases from V and 0 bases from J; bases unmatched to any gene: 6. This CDR3 is built from 15 residues.

The chain joins TRBV14 to TRBJ2-2; 11 nucleotides match TRBD1. CDR1 is SGHDN, CDR2 FVKESK, per germline. J was trimmed by 4 bases and V by 4 bases; bases with no gene match: 8. The CDR3 is 17 residues long. The CDR3 DNA is TGTGCCAGCAGCCGAGGACAGGGGGCAGGGCCCACCGGGGAGCTGTTTTTT. Its protein is CASSRGQGAGPTGELFF.

This sequence joins TRBV23-1 and TRBJ2-2; TRBD2 aligns across 15 bases. TRBV23-1 is known as an ORF, though its function is uncertain. This CDR3 has 17 amino acids. Germline trimming cut 2 bases from V and 5 bases from J; bases unmatched to any gene: 3. CDR3: CASSQPGLAGGTGELFF. The DNA of the CDR3 is TGCGCCAGCAGTCAACCGGGACTAGCGGGGGGTACCGGGGAGCTGTTTTTT.

Notes on this clone: Compared with germline, one end of the junction differs, possibly owing to a read error. The rearrangement links TRBV20-1 to TRBJ2-5, with D tentatively TRBD1 (7 bases). The CDR3 spans 11 residues. Germline V gene lookup returns CDR1 DFQATT and CDR2 SNEGSKA (reference sequence). The chain's CDR3 is CAGGGAETQYF. CDR3 DNA: TGTGCAGGGGGAGGTGCGGAGACCCAGTACTTC.

The V gene is TRBV27, the J gene TRBJ2-1; the match to TRBD1 covers 7 bases. Looked up from germline, CDR1 is MNHEY and CDR2 is SMNVEV (reference sequence). This CDR3 spans 14 amino acids. The V and J ends lost 7 bases and 7 bases, in that order; junction bases with no gene match: 10. The CDR3 loop reads CASKGTGVWNEQFF. DNA for the CDR3: TGTGCCAGCAAGGGTACAGGGGTTTGGAATGAGCAGTTCTTC.

The chain uses TRBV7-9 and TRBJ2-1; TRBD1 matches at 7 bases. In germline, CDR1 is SEHNR, CDR2 FQNEAQ (reference sequence). This CDR3 contains 14 residues. V lost 6 bases and J lost 5; bases outside the gene matches: 7. DNA of the CDR3: TGTGCCAGCAGTTTCCGGGACAGAAACAATGAGCAGTTCTTC. Translating it yields CASSFRDRNNEQFF.

As concerns this clone: The junction and the germline gene differ at one end; a read error may be behind it. This rearrangement joins TRBV10-3 to TRBJ2-1; 8 bases align to TRBD1. The CDR3 totals 14 residues. Per germline, CDR1 ENHRY and CDR2 SYGVKD. CDR3 sequence: CAIGDRGFLNEQFF. The CDR3 DNA sequence: TGTGCCATCGGTGACAGGGGTTTTTTAAATGAGCAGTTCTTC.

This clone was detected a few times. V is TRBV7-8 and J is TRBJ2-7; maybe TRBD2 (7 bases). V lost 7 bases and J lost 2, with 21 bases in between. This CDR3 comprises 16 residues. Per the germline V gene, CDR1 is SGHVS and CDR2 is FQNEAQ. The CDR3 reads CASTPMMAGAPYEQYF. For the CDR3, the DNA is TGTGCCAGCACCCCCATGATGGCGGGGGCCCCCTACGAGCAGTACTTC.

The sample holds a few counts of this clone. This chain joins TRBV2 and TRBJ1-1; perhaps TRBD1 as D (6 bases). V was clipped by 6 bases and J by 0 bases, with 8 bases between them. Looked up from germline, CDR1 is SNHLY and CDR2 is FYNNEI. The CDR3 is 13 residues long. Written as DNA, the CDR3 is TGTGCCAGCAGACAGGGCCTGAACACTGAAGCTTTCTTT. Its translation is CASRQGLNTEAFF.